The 22 T cell receptor beta chains in this list originate from one sample, sequenced in a study of T cell changes during pregnancy in multiple sclerosis. TCRdb's copy holds only in-frame clones and misses some; the assay was immunoSEQ multiplex PCR. The data show some 37,000 clones, around nine tenths seen once. This material consisted of CD4+ T cells from peripheral blood mononuclear cells, taken before pregnancy. The receptors shown here come from a female donor with multiple sclerosis, enrolled in a pregnancy study.

J is TRBJ1-5 and V is TRBV2; 12 positions agree with TRBD1. This CDR3 spans 18 amino acids. V shed 3 bases and J 2 bases; nucleotides not matched to a gene: 8. The germline CDR1 and CDR2 sequences are SNHLY and FYNNEI. CDR3 sequence: CASSDGDRGLSGNQPQHF. The CDR3 bases are TGTGCCAGCAGTGATGGGGACAGGGGGCTTTCGGGCAATCAGCCCCAGCATTTT.

The CDR3 loop is CASSFALAGGPEQFF. The CDR3 DNA reads TGTGCCAGCAGTTTCGCACTAGCGGGAGGACCAGAGCAGTTCTTC. This chain links TRBV27 with TRBJ2-1, with 12 positions matching TRBD2. Looked up from germline, CDR1 is MNHEY and CDR2 is SMNVEV (reference sequence). With V trimmed by 3 bases and J by 10 bases, 7 bases remained unmatched. The CDR3 length is 15 residues.

The chain uses TRBV5-1 and TRBJ1-4, with D maybe TRBD1 (6 bases). CDR1 SGHRS and CDR2 YFSETQ come from the germline V gene. Trimming pared 0 bases from V and 0 bases from J, leaving 12 bases between. This CDR3 is 17 amino acids long. CDR3 nucleotide sequence: TGCGCCAGCAGCTTGGTTGGGGGCCGAGCAACTAATGAAAAACTGTTTTTT. Its translation: CASSLVGGRATNEKLFF.

The chain employs TRBV11-2 and TRBJ2-1; D may be TRBD2 (6 bases). Trimming took 3 bases from V and 15 from J, leaving 21 bases between them. This CDR3 comprises 14 residues. Germline-derived CDR1 and CDR2 are SGHAT and FQNNGV. CDR3 coding DNA: TGTGCCAGCAGCTTCGCGGGGTGGAGGGGTGGTGGGTTCTTC. Translation gives CASSFAGWRGGGFF.

The chain couples TRBV5-6 to TRBJ2-3, with D perhaps matching TRBD2 (6 bases). The CDR3 has 15 residues. CDR1 is SGHDT and CDR2 is YYEEEE in the germline V gene. Trimming removed 6 bases from V and 2 bases from J, with 16 bases in between. Written as DNA, the CDR3 is TGTGCCAGCACCCCCGGGGCGGGAACCACAGATACGCAGTATTTT. Its translation: CASTPGAGTTDTQYF. Full variable domain (missing parts from reference TRBV5-6 and TRBJ2-3): DAGVTQSPTHLIKTRGQQVTLRCSPKSGHDTVSWYQQALGQGPQFIFQYYEEEERQRGNFPDRFSGHQFPNYSSELNVNALLLGDSALYLCASTPGAGTTDTQYFGPGTRLTVL.

The chain uses TRBV2 and TRBJ1-2, with D uncertain. V was pared by 3 bases and J by 0 bases, with 5 bases between. Germline lookup yields CDR1 SNHLY and CDR2 FYNNEI. The CDR3 consists of 13 residues. In DNA, the CDR3 is TGTGCCAGCAGTGAGCGTGCTAACTATGGCTACACCTTC. It specifies CASSERANYGYTF.

The V call is TRBV28, the J call TRBJ1-2; D not resolved. Trimming pared 3 bases from V and 8 bases from J, leaving 19 bases between. This CDR3 is 15 amino acids long. Germline loops: CDR1 MDHEN, CDR2 SYDVKM. CDR3 sequence: CASSFTGRGSSGYTF. The CDR3 DNA reads TGTGCCAGCAGTTTTACGGGTCGTGGGTCATCCGGCTACACCTTC.

This chain links TRBV29-1 with TRBJ1-2; D may be TRBD1 (5 bases). CDR3 length: 12 residues. The V end lost 4 bases, the J end lost 2 bases, and 8 bases lay between the germline ends. Germline V gene data show CDR1 as SQVTM and CDR2 as ANQGSEA. For the CDR3, the DNA is TGCAGCGTTGGACAGACCAACTATGGCTACACCTTC. The encoded protein is CSVGQTNYGYTF. The full variable domain, with the rest looked up from reference TRBV29-1 and TRBJ1-2, is SAVISQKPSRDICQRGTSLTIQCQVDSQVTMMFWYRQQPGQSLTLIATANQGSEATYESGFVIDKFPISRPNLTFSTLTVSNMSPEDSSIYLCSVGQTNYGYTFGSGTRLTVV.

The chain links TRBV28 to TRBJ2-1; 7 positions agree with TRBD2. Looked up from germline, CDR1 is MDHEN and CDR2 is SYDVKM. Trimming at V came to 0 bases and at J to 3 bases, leaving 8 bases not matched to a gene. This CDR3 contains 17 residues. The CDR3: CASSLWGLAVLYNEQFF. In nucleotides, the CDR3 is TGTGCCAGCAGTTTATGGGGGCTAGCGGTTCTCTACAATGAGCAGTTCTTC. Supplemented by reference TRBV28 and TRBJ2-1, the full variable domain reads DVKVTQSSRYLVKRTGEKVFLECVQDMDHENMFWYRQDPGLGLRLIYFSYDVKMKEKGDIPEGYSVSREKKERFSLILESASTNQTSMYLCASSLWGLAVLYNEQFFGPGTRLTVL.

The table lists this clone with a count of one. The chain carries TRBV28 and TRBJ1-2; 7 bases match TRBD1. The V gene end was trimmed by 5 bases and the J gene end by 3 bases; junction bases not matched to a gene: 9. The CDR3 spans 15 residues. Germline CDR1 reads MDHEN; CDR2 reads SYDVKM. The DNA for the CDR3 is TGTGCCAGCAGTATTGACAGGGCCCTTGACTATGGCTACACCTTC. Amino acid sequence: CASSIDRALDYGYTF.

As regards this clone: The sample has other DNA sequences that encode this CDR3 too. The chain uses TRBV6-1 and TRBJ2-1; TRBD2 matches 16 bases. This CDR3 has 18 amino acids. Germline CDR1 is MNHNS and CDR2 is SASEGT. With 3 bases clipped from V and 8 bases from J, the junction kept 10 bases outside the gene matches. CDR3 DNA sequence: TGTGCCAGCAGTGAGCCCTCGGGACTAGCGGGAGGGCGCTATGAGCAGTTCTTC. It translates to CASSEPSGLAGGRYEQFF.

The CDR3 bases are TGTGCCAGCAGCTTGGAACAGAACCCTACCCACGAGCAGTACTTC. Encoded protein: CASSLEQNPTHEQYF. The J gene is TRBJ2-7, the V gene TRBV5-4; D gene ambiguous. The CDR3 is 15 amino acids. The V and J ends lost 0 bases and 5 bases respectively, with 15 bases between them. In germline, CDR1 is SGHNT, CDR2 YYREEE (reference sequence).

This clone was counted a single time. The J gene is TRBJ2-1, the V gene TRBV19, with 14 bases aligning to TRBD2. The CDR3 sequence is 17 residues long. Germline assignment: CDR1 LNHDA and CDR2 SQIVND (reference sequence). After removal of 3 bases from V and 3 bases from J, the junction contained 4 bases not matched to a gene. This chain's CDR3 is CASSIRGTSGSYNEQFF. The CDR3 bases are TGTGCCAGTAGTATCCGCGGGACTAGCGGGAGCTACAATGAGCAGTTCTTC.

The chain uses TRBV9 and TRBJ2-5; possibly TRBD2 for D (6 bases). Germline CDR1 reads SGDLS; CDR2 reads YYNGEE. The CDR3 runs 13 residues. Trimming removed 4 bases at V and 3 bases at J, with 10 bases between. In DNA, the CDR3 is TGTGCCAGCAGCTGGGGACTCGAAGAGACCCAGTACTTC. Amino acids: CASSWGLEETQYF.

The chain links TRBV30 to TRBJ1-5; TRBD1 agrees at 10 bases. The CDR3 sequence is 18 residues long. Trimming took 2 bases from V and 6 from J; bases not matched to a gene: 16. CDR1 is GTSNPN, CDR2 SVGIG, per germline (reference sequence). CDR3 sequence reads: CAWSYSHTPGQGIQPQHF. The CDR3 bases are TGTGCCTGGAGTTACTCCCACACTCCGGGACAGGGGATTCAGCCCCAGCATTTT.

The chain couples TRBV6-1 to TRBJ2-3, with 7 bases aligning to TRBD2. This CDR3 contains 18 residues. V lost 1 base, J lost 4 bases, and 14 bases stayed unmatched. The germline gives CDR1 MNHNS, CDR2 SASEGT. In DNA form, the CDR3 reads TGTGCCAGCAGTGAAGTGTGGGGGGGATTAGGTATCTCAGATACGCAGTATTTT. It yields the protein CASSEVWGGLGISDTQYF.

The rearrangement uses TRBV19 and TRBJ1-4; TRBD1 is a possible D gene (6 bases). The germline gives CDR1 LNHDA, CDR2 SQIVND (reference sequence). The CDR3 totals 18 residues. Between the trimmed V and J ends, which lost 5 bases and 0 bases, there was a span of 19 bases. CDR3: CASSPAPWTVPTNEKLFF. Written as DNA, the CDR3 is TGTGCCAGTAGTCCAGCCCCCTGGACAGTTCCAACTAATGAAAAACTGTTTTTT. Complete variable domain (other parts from reference TRBV19 and TRBJ1-4): DGGITQSPKYLFRKEGQNVTLSCEQNLNHDAMYWYRQDPGQGLRLIYYSQIVNDFQKGDIAEGYSVSREKKESFPLTVTSAQKNPTAFYLCASSPAPWTVPTNEKLFFGSGTQLSVL.

This chain links TRBV29-1 with TRBJ1-2; a possible D gene is TRBD1 (5 bases). Germline V gives CDR1 SQVTM, CDR2 ANQGSEA. This CDR3 has 13 residues. V dropped 1 base and J dropped 4 bases, with 10 bases sitting between them. The CDR3: CSVEGSGIYGYTF. As DNA, the CDR3 is TGCAGCGTTGAAGGGTCAGGGATCTATGGCTACACCTTC.

The genes are TRBV29-1 and TRBJ2-7; 7 bases match TRBD2. With V trimmed by 2 bases and J by 2 bases, 9 bases remained unmatched. Germline CDR1 and CDR2: SQVTM and ANQGSEA. This CDR3 spans 15 amino acids. The DNA of the CDR3 is TGCAGCGTTGAAATCCCCGGGACTACTCCCTACGAGCAGTACTTC. Encoded protein: CSVEIPGTTPYEQYF.

The V gene is TRBV7-2, the J gene TRBJ1-4; 9 bases fit TRBD1. The CDR3 has 14 amino acids. Germline V lookup: CDR1 SGHTA, CDR2 FQGNSA. Unmatched junction bases numbered 8, after V lost 10 bases and J lost 5 bases. In nucleotides, the CDR3 is TGTGCCACTAGGGCCGGGACAGGGAATGAAAAACTGTTTTTT. It codes for CATRAGTGNEKLFF.

This chain uses TRBV14 with TRBJ2-1; maybe TRBD2 (5 bases). The V and J ends lost 2 bases and 5 bases respectively, with 13 bases between them. The germline gives CDR1 SGHDN, CDR2 FVKESK. The CDR3 contains 15 residues. The CDR3 region has the DNA TGTGCCAGCAGCCAAAGGAATAGCGCGAACAATGAGCAGTTCTTC. Protein sequence: CASSQRNSANNEQFF.

The chain employs TRBV7-8 and TRBJ2-4, with D hard to call. CDR3 length: 15 amino acids. The germline gives CDR1 SGHVS, CDR2 FQNEAQ. V was clipped by 1 base and J by 1 base, with 8 bases between them. In DNA form, the CDR3 reads TGTGCCAGCAGCTTAGGGGTCGGGGCCAAAAACATTCAGTACTTC. This codes for CASSLGVGAKNIQYF.